The clone carrying this TCR delta chain was detected only a few times. Its specificity is unknown. Other DNA variants within this sample encode the same CDR3. The data were obtained in a study of Vδ1+ human thymocytes. Germline-derived CDR1 and CDR2 are NSMFDY and ISSIKDK. The CDR3 spans 13 residues. Sequences come from RNA converted to cDNA by reverse transcription. Multiplex PCR used pooled V-gene forward primers and a constant-region reverse primer to amplify CDR3s. TCRdb re-processed the multiplex PCR reads via CATT. The repertoire includes 54,000 or so delta-chain clones, 15% of them detected once, and roughly 0.5% sits in the top ten. General study findings and limits: Thymic TRG and TRD repertoires appeared highly polyclonal.

This clonotype was sampled from a boy less than two years old who had congenital heart surgery. The material sequenced was Vdelta1+ gamma-delta thymocytes from the thymus. Sample subset: FACS-sorted CD3+ TCRalphabeta- TCRVdelta1+ TCRVdelta2- thymocytes. This chain uses TRAV29/DV5 with TRDJ1; D gene uncertain. The CDR3 sequence: CAAPTPFFDKLIF. The CDR3 coding sequence is TGTGCCGCACCCACGCCTTTTTTCGATAAACTCATCTTT.